The clone carrying this T cell receptor (beta chain) was seen a handful of times. Its antigen is unknown. Individuals who donated were healthy Caucasians from Russia aged about 6 to 90. This entry belongs to a study of blood T cells in healthy people across ages. Study conclusions and caveats: TCR beta diversity was tightly associated with the proportion of naive T cells. Higher diversity and more naive CD4+ cells were features of long-lived donors, compared to aged donors.

Primed by a sample-barcoded 5' primer and a J-beta primer mix, a second PCR proceeded for roughly 6 to 12 cycles. Every cDNA was tagged by a template-switch adaptor with 12 random nucleotides. Via MiXCR, TCRdb re-called the 5' RACE reads, giving one row per CDR3 protein. This table holds approximately 1.5 million distinct CDR3 sequences, about 35% found once. Trimming took off 2 bases at V and 4 bases at J, with 10 bases between the two ends. The CDR3 runs 14 residues. CDR1 and CDR2 (germline): SGHTA, FQGTGA. The sequence was obtained from a woman in her twenties or thirties in good health. Sequencing was done on a sample of blood. This chain links TRBV7-3 with TRBJ2-3; no definite D call. CDR3 residues: CASSLGMVADTQYF. CDR3 coding DNA: TGTGCCAGCAGCTTAGGGATGGTGGCAGATACGCAGTATTTT.